This T cell receptor (beta chain) was recorded in a study of shared clonotypes between healthy human individuals. The overall study: Each donor had three CD4 naive, three CD4 memory, two CD8 naive and one CD8 memory plate.

Using immunoSEQ multiplex PCR, the repertoire was profiled, and TCRdb retains in-frame clones only, with some absent. The data show 760,000 or so clones, about 96% seen once. Naive CD8 cells, CD45RO-negative and positively selected for CCR7, excluded terminally differentiated effector memory CD45RA+ cells. CDR1 SGHDT and CDR2 YYEEEE come from the germline V gene. Trimming took 3 bases from V and 0 from J; bases not matched to a gene: 6. The CDR3 has 16 residues. This chain joins TRBV5-6 and TRBJ1-5, with 7 bases matching TRBD1. The sequence was collected from a man aged 30 to 39 in good health. Material: naive CD8+ T cells sorted from blood. CDR3 nucleotides: TGTGCCAGCAGCTCCTACGAGGGGGCTAGCAATCAGCCCCAGCATTTT. This encodes CASSSYEGASNQPQHF.